These 25 T cell receptor beta chains came from one sample sequenced in a study of T cell repertoires in cytomegalovirus infection. Their antigens remain unidentified. TCRdb fed the reads into MiXCR, producing one record per CDR3 protein. This table holds about 60,000 distinct CDR3 sequences, around 30% found once. Input material: PBMCs, sequenced either directly or after in vitro stimulation (not recorded which). The receptor set was obtained from a human donor in good health (CMV status not recorded). Some clones in this sample may be carry-over from other donors' samples.

The chain carries TRBV7-2 and TRBJ2-1, with D perhaps matching TRBD1 or TRBD2 (5 bases each). The CDR3 is made up of 12 amino acids. The germline V gene has CDR1 SGHTA and CDR2 FQGNSA. V shed 5 bases and J shed 12 bases, with 14 bases lying between them. Here the CDR3 DNA reads TGTGCCAGCAGCCCAATAGGGGAGCGGCAGTTCTTC. Amino acids: CASSPIGERQFF.

This clonotype was detected a few times. V gene TRBV7-2 combines with J gene TRBJ2-7; maybe TRBD2 (5 bases). The ends were cut back, 0 bases at V and 4 bases at J, with 10 bases in the middle. Germline V gene data show CDR1 as SGHTA and CDR2 as FQGNSA. The CDR3 has 14 amino acids. The CDR3 region is CASSLAGERYEQYF. The CDR3 DNA reads TGTGCCAGCAGCTTAGCGGGAGAACGGTACGAGCAGTACTTC.

This clonotype was seen ten or more times. The chain joins TRBV15 to TRBJ2-1, with 10 bases that match TRBD1. Germline CDR1 and CDR2: LNHNV and YYDKDF (reference sequence). This CDR3 spans 15 amino acids. V was clipped by 8 bases and J by 3 bases; unmatched bases: 7. The CDR3 reads CATQARDRGYNEQFF. DNA for the CDR3: TGTGCCACCCAGGCAAGGGACAGGGGCTACAATGAGCAGTTCTTC.

In its sample, this clonotype was seen a few times. The gene calls are TRBV11-2 and TRBJ2-5; D may correspond to TRBD1 or TRBD2 (5 bases each). The CDR3 loop spans 15 amino acids. Germline V CDR1 and CDR2: SGHAT, FQNNGV. V dropped 2 bases and J dropped 1 base, with 11 bases sitting between them. The CDR3 sequence: CASSLIWGSQETQYF. The CDR3 DNA sequence: TGTGCCAGCAGCTTAATTTGGGGGTCCCAAGAGACCCAGTACTTC.

About this clonotype itself: Because the CDR3 is missing its conserved closing phenylalanine or tryptophan, this is likely a read error. The DNA is omitted, as the CDR3 cannot be located on it reliably, and the CDR3 follows TCRdb's listing. J is TRBJ2-1 and V is TRBV7-8; TRBD1, the table's D call, lacks a check against the DNA. Ends included, the CDR3 has 14 residues. Germline assignment: CDR1 SGHVS and CDR2 FQNEAQ. The CDR3 sequence: CASSFAGGFDEQGC.

There are a few counts of this clonotype. The CDR3 here is CASSPISGHGEQYF. DNA for the CDR3: TGTGCCAGTAGCCCGATTTCGGGGCACGGCGAGCAGTACTTC. V usage is TRBV19 and J usage is TRBJ2-7, with D tentatively TRBD1 or TRBD2 (5 bases each). The CDR3 loop spans 14 amino acids. V gave up 6 bases and J gave up 6 bases, with 18 bases separating them. Germline V gene data show CDR1 as LNHDA and CDR2 as SQIVND (reference sequence). Full variable domain (missing parts from reference TRBV19 and TRBJ2-7): DGGITQSPKYLFRKEGQNVTLSCEQNLNHDAMYWYRQDPGQGLRLIYYSQIVNDFQKGDIAEGYSVSREKKESFPLTVTSAQKNPTAFYLCASSPISGHGEQYFGPGTRLTVT.

This clonotype has at least ten counts. The chain is built from TRBV18 and TRBJ1-3; D remains unclear. V was cut by 6 bases and J by 4 bases, with 13 bases left in between. There are 14 residues in the CDR3. Germline V gene data show CDR1 as KGHSH and CDR2 as LQKENI. In DNA form, the CDR3 reads TGTGCCAGCTCGCATCTGGGGTTCGGAAACACCATATATTTT. Protein product: CASSHLGFGNTIYF.

The table lists this clonotype with a few counts. The chain carries TRBV7-2 and TRBJ2-1, with D unresolved. Germline CDR1 and CDR2: SGHTA and FQGNSA. V was shortened by 3 bases and J by 10 bases, with 10 bases between the two germline ends. The CDR3 is 12 residues long. CDR3 DNA: TGTGCCAGCAGCTTCTCGACCGTCGAGCAGTTCTTC. Protein sequence: CASSFSTVEQFF. Looking up the rest from reference TRBV7-2 and TRBJ2-1 gives the full variable domain: GAGVSQSPSNKVTEKGKDVELRCDPISGHTALYWYRQSLGQGLEFLIYFQGNSAPDKSGLPSDRFSAERTGGSVSTLTIQRTQQEDSAVYLCASSFSTVEQFFGPGTRLTVL.

CDR3 in DNA: TGTGCCACCCCGGTTGGTAGCGGGAGACATGAGCAGTTCTTC. The encoded protein is CATPVGSGRHEQFF. The chain links TRBV24-1 to TRBJ2-1; 9 bases align to TRBD2. J was trimmed by 8 bases and V by 9 bases; bases with no gene match: 10. The CDR3 is made up of 14 amino acids. The germline CDR1 and CDR2 sequences are KGHDR and SFDVKD.

This chain links TRBV4-2 with TRBJ1-2; 8 positions match TRBD1. Per germline, CDR1 LGHNA and CDR2 YNFKEQ. The CDR3 covers 16 residues. Trimming took 4 bases from V and 0 from J; bases not matched to a gene: 7. Here the CDR3 DNA reads TGTGCCAGCAGCCCCAGGACAGGGCCTTCTAACTATGGCTACACCTTC. Its protein product is CASSPRTGPSNYGYTF.

The V call is TRBV12-3 or TRBV12-4, the J call TRBJ2-7; a weak D match, TRBD1 (8 bases). There are 14 residues in the CDR3. V was clipped by 2 bases and J by 6 bases, with 14 bases between them. CDR3 coding DNA: TGTGCCAGCAGTTTAAACAGGGGGGGCCCCGAGCAGTACTTC. This encodes CASSLNRGGPEQYF.

This chain connects TRBV12-3 or TRBV12-4 to TRBJ1-1; D unresolved. Deletions cut 6 bases from V and 12 bases from J, with 11 bases between. The CDR3 is made up of 10 amino acids. The CDR3 bases are TGTGCCAGCAGGGGGAAGGTTACTTTCTTT. Translating it yields CASRGKVTFF.

This clonotype showed up just a few times. The chain combines TRBV20-1 with TRBJ1-5, with 7 bases aligning to TRBD1. Germline values: CDR1 DFQATT, CDR2 SNEGSKA (reference sequence). The CDR3 has 13 amino acids. After removal of 3 bases from V and 6 bases from J, the junction contained 5 bases not matched to a gene. This chain's CDR3 is CSASVRGGQPQHF. The CDR3 nucleotides read TGCAGTGCTAGCGTCAGGGGGGGTCAGCCCCAGCATTTT.

CDR3 sequence: CACRRESDEQFF. The CDR3 bases are TGTGCCTGCAGGCGGGAGAGCGATGAGCAGTTCTTC. The chain employs TRBV19 and TRBJ2-1; 7 nucleotides match TRBD2. The CDR3 extends over 12 amino acids. The trim removed 11 bases at V and 8 bases at J, leaving 9 bases unmatched. CDR1 and CDR2 from the germline V gene are LNHDA and SQIVND (reference sequence).

The rearrangement links TRBV2 to TRBJ1-5; tentative D call: TRBD1 (6 bases). Trimming cost V 3 bases and J 6 bases, with 15 bases left between them. The CDR3 consists of 15 residues. The germline V gene encodes CDR1 SNHLY and CDR2 FYNNEI. The CDR3 spells CASSESWDIGQPQHF. The CDR3 region has the DNA TGTGCCAGCAGTGAGAGTTGGGACATAGGTCAGCCCCAGCATTTT.

The V call is TRBV7-2, the J call TRBJ2-1, with D possibly being TRBD2 (6 bases). Trimming pared 4 bases from V and 12 bases from J, leaving 16 bases between. This CDR3 has 13 amino acids. Germline-derived CDR1 and CDR2 are SGHTA and FQGNSA. CDR3 bases: TGTGCCAGCAGCTCCCTCCCTACTAGCTTGCAGTTCTTC. Amino acids: CASSSLPTSLQFF. Full variable domain (missing parts from reference TRBV7-2 and TRBJ2-1): GAGVSQSPSNKVTEKGKDVELRCDPISGHTALYWYRQSLGQGLEFLIYFQGNSAPDKSGLPSDRFSAERTGGSVSTLTIQRTQQEDSAVYLCASSSLPTSLQFFGPGTRLTVL.

The chain links TRBV18 to TRBJ2-1; 10 positions agree with TRBD2. Germline V CDR1 and CDR2: KGHSH, LQKENI. V lost 3 bases to trimming and J lost 1 base; unmatched junction nucleotides: 15. The CDR3 totals 20 residues. The CDR3: CASSPSGGLAGAESYNEQFF. CDR3 nucleotide sequence: TGTGCCAGCTCACCGTCCGGGGGGCTAGCGGGAGCTGAATCCTACAATGAGCAGTTCTTC.

This sequence joins TRBV27 and TRBJ1-6; D is perhaps TRBD1 (5 bases). The length of the CDR3 is 13 residues. The V gene's germline CDR1 is MNHEY and CDR2 SMNVEV (reference sequence). Trimming took 9 bases from V and 13 from J, leaving 19 bases between them. The CDR3 nucleotides read TGTGCCAGAGCCGGGGCCCCCGCGGACCCCCTCCACTTT. Amino acids: CARAGAPADPLHF.

This clonotype appeared a few times. The V gene is TRBV6-6, the J gene TRBJ1-6; D gene ambiguous. The germline gives CDR1 MNHNY, CDR2 SVGAGI (reference sequence). The CDR3 extends over 14 amino acids. The ends were cut back, 3 bases at V and 7 bases at J, with 10 bases in the middle. CDR3 coding DNA: TGTGCCAGCAGTTATGACGTGAGGAATTCACCCCTCCACTTT. Translated: CASSYDVRNSPLHF.

V is TRBV12-3 or TRBV12-4 and J is TRBJ1-2; TRBD1 matches at 7 bases. This CDR3 region has 13 residues. Trimming removed 1 base from V and 6 bases from J; junction bases left unmatched: 2. The CDR3 sequence: CASSLGGTDGYTF. In nucleotides, the CDR3 is TGTGCCAGCAGTTTAGGGGGGACAGATGGCTACACCTTC.

CDR3 region: CASSLGGGPGELFF. The DNA of the CDR3 is TGTGCCAGCAGCTTAGGTGGAGGGCCCGGGGAGCTGTTTTTT. V is TRBV7-2 and J is TRBJ2-2, with D maybe TRBD2 (6 bases). The germline V gene has CDR1 SGHTA and CDR2 FQGNSA. The CDR3 spans 14 residues. V was cut by 1 base and J by 6 bases, with 9 bases left in between.

The chain uses TRBV6-6 and TRBJ2-1; 9 nucleotides agree with TRBD1. The trim removed 5 bases at V and 3 bases at J, leaving 5 bases unmatched. The CDR3 runs to 15 residues. Germline V gene sequence: CDR1 MNHNY, CDR2 SVGAGI (reference sequence). The CDR3 DNA sequence: TGTGCCAGCAGTGACTGGGGACAGGGCTACAATGAGCAGTTCTTC. This sequence encodes CASSDWGQGYNEQFF.

This clonotype was counted a few times. The chain has TRBV7-2 and TRBJ2-3; unclear D gene. V gave up 1 base and J gave up 6 bases, with 11 bases separating them. CDR3 length: 14 amino acids. Germline CDR1 reads SGHTA; CDR2 reads FQGNSA. As DNA, the CDR3 is TGTGCCAGCAGCTTAGGATCGCCAAAGGATACGCAGTATTTT. Amino acids: CASSLGSPKDTQYF. Combining the CDR3 with reference TRBV7-2 and TRBJ2-3 gives the whole variable domain GAGVSQSPSNKVTEKGKDVELRCDPISGHTALYWYRQSLGQGLEFLIYFQGNSAPDKSGLPSDRFSAERTGGSVSTLTIQRTQQEDSAVYLCASSLGSPKDTQYFGPGTRLTVL.

This clonotype was observed at least ten times. V and J are TRBV6-1 and TRBJ1-1, with TRBD1 matching over 7 bases. The CDR3 has 15 amino acids. With V trimmed by 5 bases and J by 3 bases, 9 bases remained unmatched. Germline assignment: CDR1 MNHNS and CDR2 SASEGT. In DNA, the CDR3 is TGTGCCAGCAGTTTTCGACAGGGAGCGGACACTGAAGCTTTCTTT. This translates into CASSFRQGADTEAFF.

This clonotype was counted at least ten times. This sequence joins TRBV7-2 and TRBJ1-3, with D possibly TRBD1 on 5 matching bases. Germline CDR1 is SGHTA and CDR2 is FQGNSA. This CDR3 region has 16 residues. V gave up 5 bases and J gave up 2 bases, with 16 bases separating them. CDR3 amino acids: CASSPWASGAGNTIYF. The CDR3 region has the DNA TGTGCCAGCAGCCCCTGGGCCTCGGGGGCTGGAAACACCATATATTTT.